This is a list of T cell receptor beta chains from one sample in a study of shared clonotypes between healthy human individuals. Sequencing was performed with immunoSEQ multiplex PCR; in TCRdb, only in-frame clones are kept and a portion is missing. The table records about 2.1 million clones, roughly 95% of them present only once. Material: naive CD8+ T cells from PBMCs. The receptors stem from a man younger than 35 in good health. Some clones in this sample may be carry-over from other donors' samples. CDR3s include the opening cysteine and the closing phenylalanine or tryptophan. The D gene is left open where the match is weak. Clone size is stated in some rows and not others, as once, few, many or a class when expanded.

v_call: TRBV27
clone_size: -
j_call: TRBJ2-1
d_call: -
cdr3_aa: CASSLSGPYNEQFF
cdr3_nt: TGTGCCAGCAGTTTGTCGGGACCATACAATGAGCAGTTCTTC

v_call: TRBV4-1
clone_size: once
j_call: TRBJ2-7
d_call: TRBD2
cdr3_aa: CASSQLTSTTYEQYF
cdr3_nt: TGCGCCAGCAGCCAGTTGACTAGCACGACCTACGAGCAGTACTTC

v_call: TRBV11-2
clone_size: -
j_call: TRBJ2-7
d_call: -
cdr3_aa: CASSFGPEAVYEQYF
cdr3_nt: TGTGCCAGCAGCTTCGGGCCTGAAGCGGTCTACGAGCAGTACTTC

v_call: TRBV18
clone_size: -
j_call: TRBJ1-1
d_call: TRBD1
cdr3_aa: CASSPDRVNTEAFF
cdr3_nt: TGTGCCAGCTCACCGGACAGGGTAAACACTGAAGCTTTCTTT

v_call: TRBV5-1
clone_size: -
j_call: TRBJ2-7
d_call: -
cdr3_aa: CASSLARGYEQYF
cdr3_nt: TGCGCCAGCAGCTTGGCTCGTGGATACGAGCAGTACTTC

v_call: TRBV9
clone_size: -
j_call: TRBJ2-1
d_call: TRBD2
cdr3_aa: CASSVVAGADNEQFF
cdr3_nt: TGTGCCAGCAGCGTAGTTGCGGGAGCCGACAATGAGCAGTTCTTC

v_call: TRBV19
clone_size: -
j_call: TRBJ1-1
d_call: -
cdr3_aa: CASKKVVGWVEAFF
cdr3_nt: TGTGCCAGTAAGAAGGTTGTCGGGTGGGTTGAAGCTTTCTTT

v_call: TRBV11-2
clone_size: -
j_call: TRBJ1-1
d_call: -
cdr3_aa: CASSRGRWGTEAFF
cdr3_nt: TGTGCCAGCAGCCGAGGGAGGTGGGGCACTGAAGCTTTCTTT

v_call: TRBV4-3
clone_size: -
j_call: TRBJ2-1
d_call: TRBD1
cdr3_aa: CASSQDWTGSSYNEQFF
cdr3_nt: TGCGCCAGCAGCCAAGATTGGACAGGGAGCTCCTACAATGAGCAGTTCTTC

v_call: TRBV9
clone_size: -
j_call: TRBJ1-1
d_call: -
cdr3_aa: CASSPRVQGTEAFF
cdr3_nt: TGTGCCAGCAGCCCCAGGGTACAGGGCACTGAAGCTTTCTTT

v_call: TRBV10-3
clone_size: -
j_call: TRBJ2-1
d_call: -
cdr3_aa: CAISELGSSSYNEQFF
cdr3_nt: TGTGCCATCAGTGAGTTAGGGAGTAGCTCCTACAATGAGCAGTTCTTC

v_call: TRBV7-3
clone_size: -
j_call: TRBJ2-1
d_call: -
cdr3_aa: CASSLSPDADTFNEQFF
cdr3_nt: TGTGCCAGCAGCTTATCCCCCGACGCGGATACTTTCAATGAGCAGTTCTTC

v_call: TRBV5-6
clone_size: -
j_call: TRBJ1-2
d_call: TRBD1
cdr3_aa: CASSRGDRALNYGYTF
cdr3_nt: TGTGCCAGCAGCCGGGGGGACAGGGCACTTAACTATGGCTACACCTTC

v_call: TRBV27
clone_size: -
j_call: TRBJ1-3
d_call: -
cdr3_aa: CASSSRDSGNTIYF
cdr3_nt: TGTGCCAGCAGTTCCCGGGACTCTGGAAACACCATATATTTT

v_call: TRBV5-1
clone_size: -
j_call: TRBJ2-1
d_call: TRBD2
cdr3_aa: CASRSTSGEQFF
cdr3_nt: TGCGCCAGCAGGTCGACTAGCGGTGAGCAGTTCTTC

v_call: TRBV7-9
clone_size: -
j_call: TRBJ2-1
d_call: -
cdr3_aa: CASSSPDNAYNEQFF
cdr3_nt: TGTGCCAGCAGCTCCCCTGACAACGCCTACAATGAGCAGTTCTTC

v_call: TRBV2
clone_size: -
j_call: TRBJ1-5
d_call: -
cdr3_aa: CASRGTTGVSNQPQHF
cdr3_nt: TGTGCCAGCAGGGGGACAACGGGTGTGAGCAATCAGCCCCAGCATTTT

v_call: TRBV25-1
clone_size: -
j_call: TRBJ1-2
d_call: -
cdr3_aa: CASSAGDKYGYTF
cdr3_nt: TGTGCCAGCAGTGCGGGGGATAAATATGGCTACACCTTC

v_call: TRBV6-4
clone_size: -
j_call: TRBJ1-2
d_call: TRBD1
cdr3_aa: CASSKADGTGYGPGYGYTF
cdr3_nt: TGTGCCAGCAGCAAAGCGGACGGGACAGGGTATGGCCCAGGCTATGGCTACACCTTC

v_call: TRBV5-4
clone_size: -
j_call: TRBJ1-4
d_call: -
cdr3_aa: CASSLAGTNEKLFF
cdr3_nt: TGTGCCAGCAGCTTGGCCGGAACTAATGAAAAACTGTTTTTT

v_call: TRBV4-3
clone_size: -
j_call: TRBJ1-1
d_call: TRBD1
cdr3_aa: CASSRQGAITEAFF
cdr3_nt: TGCGCCAGCAGTAGACAGGGGGCGATCACTGAAGCTTTCTTT

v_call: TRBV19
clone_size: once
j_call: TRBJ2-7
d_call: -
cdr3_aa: CASSISNTGEQYF
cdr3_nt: TGTGCCAGTAGTATAAGTAATACTGGGGAGCAGTACTTC

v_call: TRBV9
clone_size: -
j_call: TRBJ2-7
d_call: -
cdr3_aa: CASSVDMGHYEQYF
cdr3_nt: TGTGCCAGCAGCGTAGATATGGGGCACTACGAGCAGTACTTC

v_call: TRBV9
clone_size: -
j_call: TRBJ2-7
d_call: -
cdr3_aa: CASSPRGWEQYF
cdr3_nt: TGTGCCAGCAGCCCCCGGGGTTGGGAGCAGTACTTC

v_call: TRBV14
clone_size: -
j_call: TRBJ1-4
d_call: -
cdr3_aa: CASSQARGRYEKLFF
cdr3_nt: TGTGCCAGCAGCCAAGCGCGGGGCCGGTACGAAAAACTGTTTTTT

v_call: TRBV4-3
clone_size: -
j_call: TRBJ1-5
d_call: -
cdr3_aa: CASSQGYSNQPQHF
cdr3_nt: TGCGCCAGCAGCCAGGGGTATAGCAATCAGCCCCAGCATTTT

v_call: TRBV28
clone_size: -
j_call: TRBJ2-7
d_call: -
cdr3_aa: CASSISGEYEQYF
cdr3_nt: TGTGCCAGCAGTATATCAGGGGAGTACGAGCAGTACTTC

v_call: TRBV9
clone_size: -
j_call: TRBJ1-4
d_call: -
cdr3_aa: CASSPRGGDEKLFF
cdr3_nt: TGTGCCAGCAGCCCCCGTGGGGGGGATGAAAAACTGTTTTTT

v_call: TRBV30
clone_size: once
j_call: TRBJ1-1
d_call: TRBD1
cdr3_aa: CAWDPGTVNTEAFF
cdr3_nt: TGTGCCTGGGATCCCGGGACAGTGAACACTGAAGCTTTCTTT

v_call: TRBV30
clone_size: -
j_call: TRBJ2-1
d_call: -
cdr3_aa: CAWSVLLGNEQFF
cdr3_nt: TGTGCCTGGAGCGTGCTTCTGGGGAATGAGCAGTTCTTC

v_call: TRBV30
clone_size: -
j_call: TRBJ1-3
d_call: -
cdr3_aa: CAWSGRVDTIYF
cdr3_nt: TGTGCCTGGAGTGGACGGGTGGACACCATATATTTT

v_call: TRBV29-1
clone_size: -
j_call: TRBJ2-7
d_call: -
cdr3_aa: CSVDVDSYEQYF
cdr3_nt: TGCAGCGTTGATGTCGACTCCTACGAGCAGTACTTC

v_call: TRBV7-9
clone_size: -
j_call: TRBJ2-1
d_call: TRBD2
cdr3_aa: CASSLTSGGPNEQFF
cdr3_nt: TGTGCCAGCAGCTTAACTAGCGGAGGCCCCAATGAGCAGTTCTTC

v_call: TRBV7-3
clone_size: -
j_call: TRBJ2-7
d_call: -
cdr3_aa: CASSLIGGSSYEQYF
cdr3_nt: TGTGCCAGCAGCTTAATAGGGGGGAGCTCCTACGAGCAGTACTTC

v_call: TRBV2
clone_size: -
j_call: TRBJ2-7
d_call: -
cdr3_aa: CASREEDYEQYF
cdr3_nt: TGTGCCAGCAGGGAGGAAGACTACGAGCAGTACTTC

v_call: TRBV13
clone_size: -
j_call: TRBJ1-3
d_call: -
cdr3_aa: CASSLAKQGRDGNTIYF
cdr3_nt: TGTGCCAGCAGCTTAGCGAAACAGGGAAGGGATGGAAACACCATATATTTT

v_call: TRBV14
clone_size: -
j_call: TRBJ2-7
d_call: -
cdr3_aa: CASSQVPSPEQYF
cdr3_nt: TGTGCCAGCAGCCAAGTGCCTTCACCCGAGCAGTACTTC

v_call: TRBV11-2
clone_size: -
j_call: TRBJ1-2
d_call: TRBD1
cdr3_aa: CASSFGTGARVGYTF
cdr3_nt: TGTGCCAGCAGCTTCGGGACAGGGGCTCGGGTTGGCTACACCTTC

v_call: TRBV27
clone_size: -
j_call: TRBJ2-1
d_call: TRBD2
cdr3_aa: CASNKLAGPYNEQFF
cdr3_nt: TGTGCCAGCAATAAACTAGCGGGACCCTACAATGAGCAGTTCTTC

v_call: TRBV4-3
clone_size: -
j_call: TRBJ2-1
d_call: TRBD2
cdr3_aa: CASSHGTSGAEEQFF
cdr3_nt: TGCGCCAGCAGCCACGGGACTAGTGGCGCCGAGGAGCAGTTCTTC

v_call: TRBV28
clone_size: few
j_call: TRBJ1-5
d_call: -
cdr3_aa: CASSTVGNQPQHF
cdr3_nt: TGTGCCAGCAGTACAGTGGGCAATCAGCCCCAGCATTTT

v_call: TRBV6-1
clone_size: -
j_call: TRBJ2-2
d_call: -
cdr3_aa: CASTDGYTGELFF
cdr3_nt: TGTGCCAGCACAGACGGCTACACCGGGGAGCTGTTTTTT

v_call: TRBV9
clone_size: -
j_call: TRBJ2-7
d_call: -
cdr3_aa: CASSVLGRSDEQYF
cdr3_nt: TGTGCCAGCAGCGTTCTTGGGCGAAGCGACGAGCAGTACTTC

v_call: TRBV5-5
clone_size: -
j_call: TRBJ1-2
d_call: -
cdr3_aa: CASSLAEGSYYGYTF
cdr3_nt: TGTGCCAGCAGCTTGGCGGAGGGCAGCTACTATGGCTACACCTTC

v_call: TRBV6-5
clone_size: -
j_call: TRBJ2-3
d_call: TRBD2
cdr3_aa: CASSYAGLAGDTQYF
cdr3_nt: TGTGCCAGCAGTTACGCTGGGCTAGCGGGAGATACGCAGTATTTT

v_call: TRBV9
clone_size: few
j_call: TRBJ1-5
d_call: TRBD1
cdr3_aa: CASSAATGGNQPQHF
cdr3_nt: TGTGCCAGCAGCGCGGCCACAGGGGGCAATCAGCCCCAGCATTTT

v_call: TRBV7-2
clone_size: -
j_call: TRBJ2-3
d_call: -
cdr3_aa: CASSHGTSKVTDTQYF
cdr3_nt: TGTGCCAGCAGCCATGGGACGTCTAAGGTAACAGATACGCAGTATTTT

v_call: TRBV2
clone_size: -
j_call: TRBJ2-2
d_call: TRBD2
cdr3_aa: CASSEFSGRANTGELFF
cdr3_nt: TGTGCCAGCAGTGAATTTAGCGGGAGGGCGAACACCGGGGAGCTGTTTTTT

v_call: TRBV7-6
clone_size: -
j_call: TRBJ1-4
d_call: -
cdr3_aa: CASSLGRDEKLFF
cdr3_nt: TGTGCCAGCAGCTTGGGGCGGGATGAAAAACTGTTTTTT

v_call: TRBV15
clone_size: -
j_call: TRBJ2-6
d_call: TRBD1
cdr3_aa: CATREDREPVGGANVLTF
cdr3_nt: TGTGCCACCAGAGAGGACAGGGAGCCTGTCGGGGGGGCCAACGTCCTGACTTTC

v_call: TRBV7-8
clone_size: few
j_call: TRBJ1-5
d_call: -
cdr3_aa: CASSSRGGPGQPQHF
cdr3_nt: TGTGCCAGCAGCTCTAGAGGGGGGCCTGGTCAGCCCCAGCATTTT

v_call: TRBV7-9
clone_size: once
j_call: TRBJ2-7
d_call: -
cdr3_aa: CASSSRTASSYEQYF
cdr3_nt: TGTGCCAGCAGCTCACGAACAGCGTCATCCTACGAGCAGTACTTC